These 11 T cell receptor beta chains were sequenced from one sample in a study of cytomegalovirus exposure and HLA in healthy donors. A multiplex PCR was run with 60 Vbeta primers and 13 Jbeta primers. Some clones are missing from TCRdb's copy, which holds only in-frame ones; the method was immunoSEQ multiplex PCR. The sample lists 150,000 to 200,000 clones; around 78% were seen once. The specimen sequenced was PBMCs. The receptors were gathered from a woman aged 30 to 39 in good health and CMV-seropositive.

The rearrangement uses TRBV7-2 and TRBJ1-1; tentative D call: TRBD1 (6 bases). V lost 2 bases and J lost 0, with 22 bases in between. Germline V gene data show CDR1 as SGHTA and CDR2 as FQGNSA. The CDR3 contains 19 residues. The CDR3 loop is CASSLKARGGIGMNTEAFF. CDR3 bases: TGTGCCAGCAGCTTAAAGGCCCGAGGGGGAATAGGTATGAACACTGAAGCTTTCTTT.

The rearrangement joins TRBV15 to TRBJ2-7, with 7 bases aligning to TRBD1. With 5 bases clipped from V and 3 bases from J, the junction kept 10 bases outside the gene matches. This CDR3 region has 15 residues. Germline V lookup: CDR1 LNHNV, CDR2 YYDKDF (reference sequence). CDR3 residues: CATSLVKGTDYEQYF. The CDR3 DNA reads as TGTGCCACCAGCCTGGTTAAAGGGACAGACTACGAGCAGTACTTC.

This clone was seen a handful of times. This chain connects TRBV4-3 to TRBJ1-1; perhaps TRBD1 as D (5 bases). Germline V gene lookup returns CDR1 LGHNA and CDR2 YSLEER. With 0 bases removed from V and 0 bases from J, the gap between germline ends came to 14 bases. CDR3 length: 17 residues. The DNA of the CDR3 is TGCGCCAGCAGCCAAGATCAGGAGGGGTCTATGAACACTGAAGCTTTCTTT. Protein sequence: CASSQDQEGSMNTEAFF.

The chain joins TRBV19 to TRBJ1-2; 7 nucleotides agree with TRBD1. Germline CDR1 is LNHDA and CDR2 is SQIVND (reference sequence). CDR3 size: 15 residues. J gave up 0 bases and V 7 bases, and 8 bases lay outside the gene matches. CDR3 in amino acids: CASIRDRAANYGYTF. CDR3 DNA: TGTGCCAGTATTCGAGACAGGGCCGCTAACTATGGCTACACCTTC.

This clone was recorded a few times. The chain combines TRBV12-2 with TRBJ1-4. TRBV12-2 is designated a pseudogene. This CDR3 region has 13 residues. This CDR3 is CASRPIGNEKLFF. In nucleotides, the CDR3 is TGTGCAAGTCGTCCCATCGGGAATGAAAAACTGTTTTTT.

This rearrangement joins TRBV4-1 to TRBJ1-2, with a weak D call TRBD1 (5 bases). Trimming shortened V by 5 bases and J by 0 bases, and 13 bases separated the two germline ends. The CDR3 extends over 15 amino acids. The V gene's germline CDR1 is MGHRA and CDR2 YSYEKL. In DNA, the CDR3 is TGCGCCAGCAGCGAAATTGACAGAGCTAACTATGGCTACACCTTC. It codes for CASSEIDRANYGYTF.

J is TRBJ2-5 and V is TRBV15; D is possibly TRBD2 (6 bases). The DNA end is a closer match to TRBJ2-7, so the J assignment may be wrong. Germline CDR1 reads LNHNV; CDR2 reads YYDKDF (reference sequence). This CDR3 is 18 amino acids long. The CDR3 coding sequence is TGTGCCACCAGCAGAGATTTGCGCGCTTCGGGGGTCCCCTACGAGCAGTACTTC. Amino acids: CATSRDLRASGVPYEQYF.

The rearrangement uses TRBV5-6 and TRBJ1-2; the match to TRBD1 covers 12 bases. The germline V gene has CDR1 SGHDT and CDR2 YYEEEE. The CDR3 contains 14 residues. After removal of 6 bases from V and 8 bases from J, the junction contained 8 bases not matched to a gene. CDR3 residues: CASTFVGTGGGYTF. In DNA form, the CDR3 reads TGTGCCAGCACCTTCGTCGGGACAGGGGGCGGCTACACCTTC.

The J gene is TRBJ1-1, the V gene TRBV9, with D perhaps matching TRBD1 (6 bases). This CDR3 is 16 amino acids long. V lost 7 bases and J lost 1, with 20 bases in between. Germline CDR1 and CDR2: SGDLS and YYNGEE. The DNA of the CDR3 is TGTGCCAGCGGGGGACACAGGAGCGCCCGGAACACTGAAGCTTTCTTT. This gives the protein CASGGHRSARNTEAFF.

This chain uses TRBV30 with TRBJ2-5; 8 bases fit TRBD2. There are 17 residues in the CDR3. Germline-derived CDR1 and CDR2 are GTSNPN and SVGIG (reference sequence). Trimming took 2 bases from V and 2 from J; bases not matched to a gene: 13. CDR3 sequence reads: CAWSLTSGLGYQETQYF. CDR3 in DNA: TGTGCCTGGAGTCTTACGTCGGGACTAGGGTATCAAGAGACCCAGTACTTC.

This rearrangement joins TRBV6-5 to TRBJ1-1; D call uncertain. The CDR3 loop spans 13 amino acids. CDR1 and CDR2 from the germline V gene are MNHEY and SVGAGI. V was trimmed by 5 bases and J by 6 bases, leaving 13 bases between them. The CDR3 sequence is CASSNPAMAEAFF. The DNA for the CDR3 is TGTGCCAGCAGTAACCCCGCGATGGCTGAAGCTTTCTTT.